Listed here are 3 T cell receptor beta chains from one sample, sequenced in a study of blood T cell repertoires in COVID-19. The assay was immunoSEQ multiplex PCR, and TCRdb's table has in-frame clones only and misses some. The top ten hold under 3% of the sample, which has roughly 410,000 clones, more than 70% seen once. The sample was peripheral blood. These receptors were obtained from a woman aged 60-75 years with COVID-19, enrolled during active disease.

V gene TRBV19 combines with J gene TRBJ1-2, with 10 bases fitting TRBD1. CDR1 and CDR2 (germline): LNHDA, SQIVND (reference sequence). V trimming: 6 bases; J trimming: 8 bases; junction bases outside the gene matches: 9. This CDR3 has 14 amino acids. The CDR3 DNA reads TGTGCCAGTAGCCCGGGACAGGGGTCGCGAGGCTACACCTTC. It yields the protein CASSPGQGSRGYTF.

V gene TRBV3-1 (or the pseudogene TRBV3-2) combines with J gene TRBJ2-1; D is possibly TRBD1 (5 bases). The CDR3 extends over 12 amino acids. Germline assignment: CDR1 LGHDT and CDR2 YNNKEL (reference sequence). Between the trimmed V and J ends, which lost 6 bases and 9 bases, there was a span of 12 bases. The CDR3 sequence is CASSGAVTEQFF. CDR3 sequence (DNA): TGTGCCAGCAGTGGGGCGGTCACTGAGCAGTTCTTC.

The chain recombines TRBV7-8 with TRBJ1-1; D gene unclear. Germline CDR1 and CDR2: SGHVS and FQNEAQ. The CDR3 has 13 amino acids. V gave up 2 bases and J gave up 1 base, with 5 bases separating them. CDR3 nucleotides: TGTGCCAGCAGCTTAATATGGAACACTGAAGCTTTCTTT. It yields the protein CASSLIWNTEAFF.